These T cell receptor beta chains were read from a single sample in a study of T cell repertoires in cytomegalovirus infection. TCRdb processed the reads anew with MiXCR; each CDR3 protein has one entry. The table lists nearly 450,000 distinct CDR3 sequences, 25% to 40% of them singletons, with around 13% in the top ten. Material: PBMCs. The receptors derive from a human donor in good health (CMV status not recorded). Some clones in this sample may be carry-over from other donors' samples. Each CDR3 is given with its conserved first and last residue. The order of the fields is V gene, J gene, CDR3 protein.

>TRBV20-1|TRBJ2-7
CSAITGTGVYEQYF
>TRBV6-8|TRBJ1-1
CASSYFGQEAFF
>TRBV27|TRBJ2-2
CASSSRTSGGLSNTGELFF
>TRBV7-9|TRBJ1-5
CASSLWADQPQHF
>TRBV12-3/TRBV12-4|TRBJ2-3
CASIRDYPRTDTQYF
>TRBV24-1|TRBJ2-1
CATRDLGGGVGQFF
>TRBV7-8|TRBJ2-4
CASSPRRTAIAKNIQYF
>TRBV7-8|TRBJ1-1
CASSLKRPRASF
>TRBV6-1|TRBJ1-5
CASMVGGVGQPQHF
>TRBV7-2|TRBJ2-3
CASSPGLAGGKGADTQYF
>TRBV14|TRBJ2-5
CASSQEGVRETQYF
>TRBV4-2|TRBJ2-1
CASSQDRLAGGPAHNEQFF
>TRBV28|TRBJ1-2
CASSLGRTGRYYGYTF
>TRBV6-5|TRBJ2-5
CASSLAGEIQETQYF
>TRBV7-2|TRBJ1-3
CASSLLSRSSRIGNTIYF
>TRBV4-2|TRBJ1-3
CASSGGPVPGRNTIYF
>TRBV7-9|TRBJ2-7
CASSLATGGSDEQYF
>TRBV12-3/TRBV12-4|TRBJ2-1
CASSLNGGGAWEQFF
>TRBV19|TRBJ2-5
CASTDRRETQYF
>TRBV7-2|TRBJ2-5
CASSPMTSGGRETQYF
>TRBV2|TRBJ2-7
CASYNWAESYEQYF
>TRBV27|TRBJ1-1
CASSPGVLMNTEAFF
>TRBV7-8|TRBJ1-6
CASSSVLAGALQLHF
>TRBV28|TRBJ1-2
CASSFKGTEDYGYTF
>TRBV7-2|TRBJ1-5
CASSYRTGESQPQHF
>TRBV14|TRBJ2-7
CASSPSQPRTGFEQYF
>TRBV7-2|TRBJ1-5
CASSPMANQPQHF
>TRBV19|TRBJ2-7
CASSIADRFSYEQYF
>TRBV19|TRBJ1-5
CASSTGSAISNQPQHF
>TRBV4-2|TRBJ1-1
CASSPQDRGLFEAFF
>TRBV10-3|TRBJ1-4
CAVRDRTNEKLFF
>TRBV7-2|TRBJ2-3
CASSLTDTQYF
>TRBV7-2|TRBJ2-5
CASSLSGLGETQYF
>TRBV6-1|TRBJ2-5
CASSRQEGRETQYF
>TRBV7-2|TRBJ1-5
CASSLAGRDGQHF
>TRBV7-8|TRBJ1-6
CDSNQGEDNSPLHF
>TRBV10-3|NA
CAISESTGNNEQYF
>TRBV7-2|TRBJ2-2
CASSSTSGANTGELFF
>TRBV5-6|TRBJ1-1
CASTPPGQGSTEAFF
>TRBV6-1|TRBJ1-4
CASSRRGRTTNEKLFF
>TRBV29-1|TRBJ2-5
CSVRRQTDSYQETQYF
>TRBV27|TRBJ2-7
CASSFTGQEYEQYF
>TRBV6-2/TRBV6-3|TRBJ2-3
CASSYGGTGHTDTQYF
>TRBV20-1|TRBJ1-1
CSARDPGRHPEAFF
>TRBV6-2/TRBV6-3|TRBJ1-5
CASSPPQTDSNQPQHF
>TRBV7-8|TRBJ2-6
CASSKGGSGANVLTF
>TRBV20-1|TRBJ1-1
CSAGDLSTPNTEAFF
>TRBV6-2/TRBV6-3|TRBJ2-5
CASSYLTTGGETQYF
>TRBV24-1|TRBJ2-7
CATQQGANFHEQYF
>TRBV14|TRBJ2-3
CASSKFYTGVLGTDTQYF